The next 13 T cell receptor beta chains were all read from a single sample in a study of shared clonotypes between healthy human individuals. Sequencing used immunoSEQ multiplex PCR; TCRdb keeps in-frame clones, though not all of them. The sample holds around 2.1 million clones; approximately 96% are singletons and the top ten take around 0.13%. The sample was naive CD4+ T cells sorted from blood. Subset defined: CD45RA+ positively selected. The receptor set was obtained from a man younger than 35 in good health.

Notes on this clone: Other nucleotide sequences in the sample specify the same CDR3. This rearrangement joins TRBV5-6 to TRBJ2-4; D unclear. V lost 2 bases and J 0 bases, leaving 9 bases between the germline ends. Germline V gives CDR1 SGHDT, CDR2 YYEEEE. The CDR3 is 15 amino acids. Written as DNA, the CDR3 is TGTGCCAGCAGCTTCAACGGGTTAGCCAAAAACATTCAGTACTTC. It is translated as CASSFNGLAKNIQYF.

V and J are TRBV7-9 and TRBJ2-7, with no clear D. The CDR3 totals 17 residues. V lost 1 base and J 7 bases, leaving 23 bases between the germline ends. In germline, CDR1 is SEHNR, CDR2 FQNEAQ (reference sequence). The CDR3 loop is CASSLVPARSSLVEQYF. CDR3 in DNA: TGTGCCAGCAGCTTAGTTCCGGCCAGGAGTTCATTAGTAGAGCAGTACTTC.

The chain recombines TRBV18 with TRBJ1-3, with 8 bases matching TRBD1. Germline V gives CDR1 KGHSH, CDR2 LQKENI. The CDR3 length is 19 residues. V shed 1 base, J shed 3 bases, and the junction held 14 bases outside the gene matches. CDR3 loop: CASSPLLRSAGGVGNTIYF. The CDR3 nucleotides are TGTGCCAGCTCACCACTGCTTCGTTCGGCAGGGGGCGTTGGAAACACCATATATTTT.

In the case of this clone: Other nucleotide sequences in the sample specify the same CDR3. The chain carries TRBV18 and TRBJ1-2, with D perhaps matching TRBD1 (5 bases). This CDR3 is 13 amino acids long. V was shortened by 3 bases and J by 1 base, with 6 bases between the two germline ends. Germline CDR1 and CDR2: KGHSH and LQKENI. The CDR3 DNA is TGTGCCAGCTCACCCGACAGTAACTATGGCTACACCTTC. This encodes CASSPDSNYGYTF. Full variable domain (missing parts from reference TRBV18 and TRBJ1-2): NAGVMQNPRHLVRRRGQEARLRCSPMKGHSHVYWYRQLPEEGLKFMVYLQKENIIDESGMPKERFSAEFPKEGPSILRIQQVVRGDSAAYFCASSPDSNYGYTFGSGTRLTVV.

The chain has TRBV21-1 and TRBJ1-4; TRBD1 is taken as the D call from the table, unchecked against the DNA. TRBV21-1 is classified as a pseudogene. The CDR3 is 14 residues long. CDR3 protein: CASSKFKKRGNRFF. In DNA form, the CDR3 reads TGTGCCAGCAGCAAGTTTAAAAAGAGGGGGAACAGGTTTTTT.

Points on this clone: The same CDR3 is also encoded by other DNA sequences in this sample. The chain joins TRBV6-1 to TRBJ1-5; TRBD1 is a possible D gene (6 bases). The CDR3 totals 12 residues. Trimming cost V 8 bases and J 4 bases, with 9 bases left between them. Germline CDR1 reads MNHNS; CDR2 reads SASEGT. The CDR3, as DNA: TGTGCCAGCCGGGACAAAAATCAGCCCCAGCATTTT. Its translation is CASRDKNQPQHF.

This clone was observed once. This rearrangement joins TRBV5-6 to TRBJ2-7; D may be TRBD1 or TRBD2 (5 bases each). V lost 6 bases to trimming and J lost 6 bases, with 16 bases between them. The CDR3 sequence is 13 residues long. CDR1 SGHDT and CDR2 YYEEEE come from the germline V gene. The CDR3 sequence is CASKGTRVGEQYF. Written as DNA, the CDR3 is TGTGCCAGCAAAGGGACGCGGGTTGGCGAGCAGTACTTC.

This chain links TRBV1 with TRBJ2-1; TRBD2 reflects the table's D call only, with no check against the DNA. TRBV1 is a pseudogene locus. The CDR3 contains 17 residues. The DNA for the CDR3 is TGCACCAGCAGCCCCCCAGCGCGACTAGCAAACTACAATGAGCAGTTCTTC. Its translation is CTSSPPARLANYNEQFF.

Comment on this clone: In the same sample, other DNA sequences code for this CDR3. The J gene is TRBJ1-4, the V gene TRBV2; no definite D call. Trimming took 4 bases from V and 5 from J, leaving 8 bases between them. CDR1 is SNHLY and CDR2 is FYNNEI in the germline V gene. The CDR3 is 13 amino acids. CDR3 sequence: CASSGTGNEKLFF. The CDR3 coding sequence is TGTGCCAGCAGTGGCACGGGGAATGAAAAACTGTTTTTT.

The V call is TRBV14, the J call TRBJ2-5; the match to TRBD1 covers 8 bases. The germline gives CDR1 SGHDN, CDR2 FVKESK. This CDR3 contains 15 residues. Unmatched junction bases numbered 10, after V lost 9 bases and J lost 1 base. The CDR3 nucleotides read TGTGCCAGTTCCCGGGACAGGCCCCTCCAAGAGACCCAGTACTTC. Residues: CASSRDRPLQETQYF.

This chain joins TRBV20-1 and TRBJ1-5; D gene uncertain. Germline V CDR1 and CDR2: DFQATT, SNEGSKA (reference sequence). The V end was cut by 5 bases, the J end by 6 bases, with 8 bases between. CDR3 length: 11 residues. CDR3 protein: CSAARGQPQHF. CDR3 bases: TGCAGTGCTGCAAGAGGTCAGCCCCAGCATTTT.

The J gene is TRBJ2-2, the V gene TRBV6-5, with a weak D call TRBD2 (5 bases). The CDR3 runs 16 residues. V lost 0 bases, J lost 3 bases, and 11 bases lay in between. Germline V gene lookup returns CDR1 MNHEY and CDR2 SVGAGI. CDR3 sequence: CASSYSPSGYTGELFF. As DNA, the CDR3 is TGTGCCAGCAGTTACTCGCCCAGCGGATACACCGGGGAGCTGTTTTTT.

The J gene is TRBJ1-6, the V gene TRBV9, with 10 bases identical to TRBD1. The CDR3 has 17 amino acids. Germline V gene data show CDR1 as SGDLS and CDR2 as YYNGEE. V was clipped by 3 bases and J by 0 bases; unmatched bases: 3. CDR3 loop: CASSGGQGSSYNSPLHF. The CDR3 region has the DNA TGTGCCAGCAGCGGGGGACAGGGGAGCTCCTATAATTCACCCCTCCACTTT.